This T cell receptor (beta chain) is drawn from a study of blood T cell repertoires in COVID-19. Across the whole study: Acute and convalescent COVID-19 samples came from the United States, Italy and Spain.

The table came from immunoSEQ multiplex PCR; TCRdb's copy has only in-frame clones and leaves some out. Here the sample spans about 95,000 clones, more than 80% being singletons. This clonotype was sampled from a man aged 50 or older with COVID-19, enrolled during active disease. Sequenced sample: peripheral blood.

As DNA, the CDR3 is TGCGCCAGCAGCTCGGGACTAGCGGGGGGGCCGGGCAATGAGCAGTTCTTC. Its translation: CASSSGLAGGPGNEQFF. The V and J genes are TRBV5-1 and TRBJ2-1; TRBD2 matches at 16 bases. The CDR3 length is 17 residues. From germline, CDR1 is SGHRS and CDR2 YFSETQ. V shed 3 bases and J 6 bases; nucleotides not matched to a gene: 6.